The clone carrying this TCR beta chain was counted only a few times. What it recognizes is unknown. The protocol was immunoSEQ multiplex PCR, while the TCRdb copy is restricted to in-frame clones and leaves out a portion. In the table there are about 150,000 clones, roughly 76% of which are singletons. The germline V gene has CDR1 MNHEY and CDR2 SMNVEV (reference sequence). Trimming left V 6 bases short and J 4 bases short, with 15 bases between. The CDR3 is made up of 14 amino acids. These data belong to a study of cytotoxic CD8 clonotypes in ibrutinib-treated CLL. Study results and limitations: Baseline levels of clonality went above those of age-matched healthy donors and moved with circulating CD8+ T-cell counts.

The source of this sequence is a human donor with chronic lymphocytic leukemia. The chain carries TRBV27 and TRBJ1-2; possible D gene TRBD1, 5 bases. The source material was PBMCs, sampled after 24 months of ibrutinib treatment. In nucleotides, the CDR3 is TGTGCCAGCAGGCCCGGGGCGCGGGTCTATGGCTACACCTTC. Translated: CASRPGARVYGYTF.